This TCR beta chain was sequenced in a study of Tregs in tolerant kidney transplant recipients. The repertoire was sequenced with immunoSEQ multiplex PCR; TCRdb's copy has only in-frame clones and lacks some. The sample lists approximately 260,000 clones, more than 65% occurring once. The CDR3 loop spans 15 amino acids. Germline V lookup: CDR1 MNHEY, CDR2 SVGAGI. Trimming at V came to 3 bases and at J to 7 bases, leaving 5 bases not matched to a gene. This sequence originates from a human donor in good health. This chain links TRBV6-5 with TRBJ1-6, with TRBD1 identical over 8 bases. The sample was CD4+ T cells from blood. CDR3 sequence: CASSYSDRANSPLHF. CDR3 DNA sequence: TGTGCCAGCAGTTATTCGGACAGGGCGAATTCACCCCTCCACTTT.